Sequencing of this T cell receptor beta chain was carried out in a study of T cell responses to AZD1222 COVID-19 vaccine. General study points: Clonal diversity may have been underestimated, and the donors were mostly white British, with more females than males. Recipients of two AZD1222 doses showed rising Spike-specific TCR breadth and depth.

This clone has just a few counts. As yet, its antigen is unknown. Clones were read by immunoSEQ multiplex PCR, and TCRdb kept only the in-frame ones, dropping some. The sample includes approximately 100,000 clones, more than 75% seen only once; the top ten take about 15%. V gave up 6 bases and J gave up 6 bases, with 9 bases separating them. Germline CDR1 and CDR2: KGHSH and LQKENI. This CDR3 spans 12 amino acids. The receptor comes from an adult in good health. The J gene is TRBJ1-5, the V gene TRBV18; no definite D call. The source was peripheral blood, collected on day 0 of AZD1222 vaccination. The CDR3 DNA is TGTGCCAGCTCCTCGGGGAGTCAGCCCCAGCATTTT. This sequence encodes CASSSGSQPQHF.